This T cell receptor beta chain was recorded in a study of blood T cells in healthy people across ages. Using a J-beta primer mix together with a sample-barcoded 5' primer, a second PCR was run for roughly 6 to 12 cycles. Sequencing recovered at least 3 million CDR3-containing paired-end reads from each sample. TCRdb independently ran MiXCR on the 5' RACE reads; one entry per CDR3 protein. Here the sample spans 800,000 to 900,000 distinct CDR3 sequences, approximately 65% being singletons. The donors, healthy Caucasians from Russia, were aged roughly 6 to 90. This clonotype was observed a handful of times. Germline V gene data show CDR1 as DFQATT and CDR2 as SNEGSKA (reference sequence). V lost 0 bases, J lost 6 bases, and 6 bases lay in between. The CDR3 has 11 amino acids.

The receptor was isolated from a man aged 25-45 years in good health. The chain has TRBV20-1 and TRBJ2-7; D not resolved. Source material: blood. CDR3 sequence reads: CSARDLLEQYF. The CDR3 nucleotides read TGCAGTGCTAGAGATTTGCTCGAGCAGTACTTC.